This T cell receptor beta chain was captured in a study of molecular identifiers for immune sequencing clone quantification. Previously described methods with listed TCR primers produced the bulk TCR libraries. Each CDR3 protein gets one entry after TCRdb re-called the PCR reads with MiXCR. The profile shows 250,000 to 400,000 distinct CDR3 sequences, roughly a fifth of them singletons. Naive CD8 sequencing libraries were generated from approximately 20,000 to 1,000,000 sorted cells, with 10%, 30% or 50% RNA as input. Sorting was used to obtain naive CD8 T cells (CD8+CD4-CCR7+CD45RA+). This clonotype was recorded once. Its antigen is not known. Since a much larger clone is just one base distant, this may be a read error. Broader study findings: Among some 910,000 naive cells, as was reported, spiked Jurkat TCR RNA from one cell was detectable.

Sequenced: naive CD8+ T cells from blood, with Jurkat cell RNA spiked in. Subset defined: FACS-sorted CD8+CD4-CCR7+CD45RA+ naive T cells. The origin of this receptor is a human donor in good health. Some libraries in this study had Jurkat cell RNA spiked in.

CDR3 amino acids: CASSFGQLSTEAFF. Here the CDR3 DNA reads TGTGCCAGCAGTTTCGGTCAGCTGAGCACTGAAGCTTTCTTT. This chain links TRBV12-3 or TRBV12-4 with TRBJ1-1; unclear D gene. The CDR3 runs to 14 residues. V lost 3 bases and J 4 bases, leaving 12 bases between the germline ends.